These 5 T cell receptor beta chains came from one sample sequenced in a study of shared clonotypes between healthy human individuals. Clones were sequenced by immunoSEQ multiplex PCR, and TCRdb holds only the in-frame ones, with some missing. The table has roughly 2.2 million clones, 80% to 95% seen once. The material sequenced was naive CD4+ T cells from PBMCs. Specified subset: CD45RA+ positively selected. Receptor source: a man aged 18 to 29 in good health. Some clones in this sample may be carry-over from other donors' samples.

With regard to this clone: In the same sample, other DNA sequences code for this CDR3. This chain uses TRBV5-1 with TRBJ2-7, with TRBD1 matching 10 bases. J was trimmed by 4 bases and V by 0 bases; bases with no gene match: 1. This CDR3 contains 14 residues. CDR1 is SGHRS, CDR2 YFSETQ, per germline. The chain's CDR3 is CASSLVGQGYEQYF. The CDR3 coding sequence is TGCGCCAGCAGCTTGGTGGGACAGGGGTACGAGCAGTACTTC.

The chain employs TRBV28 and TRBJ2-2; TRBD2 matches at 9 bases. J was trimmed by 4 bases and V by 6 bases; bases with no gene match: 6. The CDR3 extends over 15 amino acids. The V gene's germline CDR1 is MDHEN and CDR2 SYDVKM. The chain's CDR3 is CASRGTSFATGELFF. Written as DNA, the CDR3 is TGTGCCAGCAGGGGGACTAGCTTTGCCACCGGGGAGCTGTTTTTT.

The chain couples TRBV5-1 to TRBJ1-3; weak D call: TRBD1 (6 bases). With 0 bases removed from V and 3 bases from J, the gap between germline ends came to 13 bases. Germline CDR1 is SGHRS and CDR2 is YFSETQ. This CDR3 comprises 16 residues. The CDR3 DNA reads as TGCGCCAGCAGCTTGGATTCGGGGGGCGTTGGAAACACCATATATTTT. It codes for CASSLDSGGVGNTIYF. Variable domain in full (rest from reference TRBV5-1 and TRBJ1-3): KAGVTQTPRYLIKTRGQQVTLSCSPISGHRSVSWYQQTPGQGLQFLFEYFSETQRNKGNFPGRFSGRQFSNSRSEMNVSTLELGDSALYLCASSLDSGGVGNTIYFGEGSWLTVV.

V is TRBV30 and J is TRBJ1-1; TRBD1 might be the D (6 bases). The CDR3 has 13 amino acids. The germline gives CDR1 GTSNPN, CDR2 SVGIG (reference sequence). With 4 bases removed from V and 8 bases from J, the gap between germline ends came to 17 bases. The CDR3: CAWNLPGHFEAFF. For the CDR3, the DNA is TGTGCCTGGAACCTCCCGGGACACTTCGAAGCTTTCTTT.

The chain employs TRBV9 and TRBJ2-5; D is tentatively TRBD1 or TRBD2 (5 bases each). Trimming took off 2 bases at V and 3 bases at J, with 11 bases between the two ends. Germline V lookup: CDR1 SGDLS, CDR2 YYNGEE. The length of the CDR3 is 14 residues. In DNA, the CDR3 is TGTGCCAGCAGCGTGGGGGTGAGGGAAGAGACCCAGTACTTC. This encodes CASSVGVREETQYF.